What follows describes a single T cell receptor beta chain. The antigen is not known. This CDR3 has 14 residues. The V and J ends lost 3 bases and 4 bases, in that order; junction bases with no gene match: 2. Per the germline V gene, CDR1 is MNHNS and CDR2 is SASEGT. Donors showed nominal health when sampled, although they likely had unrecorded immune exposures. The study ran its PCR with 60 Vbeta and 13 Jbeta primers. Repertoires were generated with immunoSEQ multiplex PCR, while TCRdb's copy carries only in-frame clones and drops some. This sample has approximately 100,000 clones, with 65% to 75% found just once. The data are from a study of cytomegalovirus exposure and HLA in healthy donors. Regarding the study as a whole: Differences between HLA loci emerged in a later analysis of TCR association rates, with DRB1 most and HLA-C fewest. Reports showed the classifier diagnosing cytomegalovirus status with high specificity and sensitivity. The study recorded more than 150 TCR beta chains that were cytomegalovirus-associated.

The TCR originated in a middle-aged man in good health and CMV-seropositive. The specimen sequenced was PBMCs. The chain couples TRBV6-1 to TRBJ2-3; the match to TRBD2 covers 9 bases. CDR3 sequence (DNA): TGTGCCAGCAGTGACCTAGCGGGGCCAGATACGCAGTATTTT. Protein sequence: CASSDLAGPDTQYF.